This entry concerns a single T cell receptor beta chain. The length of the CDR3 is 14 residues. Germline values: CDR1 MNHEY, CDR2 SVGAGI. V was pared by 0 bases and J by 1 base, with 7 bases between. The data belong to a study of T cells in Graves' hyperthyroidism and ophthalmopathy. Amplified TCR beta CDR3 regions derived from RNA transcripts. HTBI primers were employed in a first-round RT-PCR of the TCR CDR3. MiXCR, run by TCRdb on the multiplex PCR reads, gives a single entry per CDR3 protein. This sample has about 290,000 distinct CDR3 sequences; over 15% occur once, and the top ten carry around 57%.

The V gene is TRBV6-5, the J gene TRBJ2-7, with D hard to call. The TCR sequence derives from a woman aged 55-70 years with Graves' ophthalmopathy. Sequenced: blood. The CDR3 nucleotides are TGTGCCAGCAGTTACTCTCGGATTTCCTACGAGCAGTACTTC. This sequence encodes CASSYSRISYEQYF.